This TCR beta chain was found in a study of blood T cell repertoires in COVID-19. Study details: Acute and convalescent COVID-19 specimens originated in the United States, Italy and Spain. PBMCs, B-cell-depleted T cells, or T cells provided the cDNA or gDNA that made up the material.

Per the original data handling: Amplification of reference gene primers provided the estimated nucleated cell counts. The table came from immunoSEQ multiplex PCR; TCRdb's copy has only in-frame clones and leaves some out. V, J and clone size reflect that table, while D and trimming were determined from the DNA. The sample lists 200,000 to 250,000 clones, roughly four fifths seen once, with around 12% in the top ten. The CDR3 is made up of 15 amino acids. Germline assignment: CDR1 SGDLS and CDR2 YYNGEE. The V and J ends lost 0 bases and 5 bases respectively, with 11 bases between them. The clonotype was recovered from a woman in her 40s with acute or convalescent COVID-19. This chain links TRBV9 with TRBJ1-4; D gene uncertain. The sequencing sample was made of peripheral blood. The DNA for the CDR3 is TGTGCCAGCAGCGTAGGGGGAGTTGGAAATGAAAAACTGTTTTTT. The encoded protein is CASSVGGVGNEKLFF.